The clone carrying this TCR beta chain was detected ten times or more. This sample is drawn from a study of CD8 T cells in ankylosing spondylitis. TCRdb itself ran the 5' RACE reads through MiXCR, one entry per CDR3 protein. Of some 130,000 distinct CDR3 sequences listed, around 15% were seen once; the top ten hold almost 3%. Germline V CDR1 and CDR2: DFQATT, SNEGSKA (reference sequence). J gave up 5 bases and V 3 bases, and 6 bases lay outside the gene matches. CDR3 length: 14 amino acids. The clonotype comes from a female donor with ankylosing spondylitis or in good health (not recorded which). Sequenced: blood, either unsorted or a sorted T cell fraction (not recorded which). The chain links TRBV20-1 to TRBJ2-1, with 8 bases lining up with TRBD2. CDR3 DNA sequence: TGCAGTGCTAGTTCCAGCGGGGGTCACAATGAGCAGTTCTTC. Translated: CSASSSGGHNEQFF.